A single sample is the source of the 23 T cell receptor beta chains below, sequenced in a study of blood T cell repertoires in COVID-19. Assay used: immunoSEQ multiplex PCR; TCRdb lists only in-frame clones, some missing. The sample shows 200,000 to 300,000 clones, 80% to 85% of them seen only once. The sample consisted of peripheral blood. These receptors came from a woman aged 55-69 years with active or convalescent COVID-19.

This clone has just a few counts. This rearrangement joins TRBV2 to TRBJ1-1, with D possibly matching TRBD1 (5 bases). Trimming pared 4 bases from V and 3 bases from J, leaving 15 bases between. Germline-derived CDR1 and CDR2 are SNHLY and FYNNEI. The CDR3 runs 15 residues. CDR3 amino acids: CASSVRPKGYTEAFF. The CDR3 nucleotides read TGTGCCAGCAGTGTAAGACCTAAGGGGTACACTGAAGCTTTCTTT.

This clone occurred a few times. The chain recombines TRBV7-2 with TRBJ2-1, with 12 bases aligning to TRBD2. The trim removed 3 bases at V and 9 bases at J, leaving 6 bases unmatched. CDR1 is SGHTA and CDR2 is FQGNSA in the germline V gene. The length of the CDR3 is 15 residues. The CDR3 reads CASSFSSGGATEQFF. The CDR3, as DNA: TGTGCCAGCAGCTTCTCTAGCGGGGGGGCTACTGAGCAGTTCTTC.

The chain couples TRBV3-1 (or the pseudogene TRBV3-2) to TRBJ1-2; D call uncertain. Between the trimmed V and J ends, which lost 1 base and 5 bases, there was a span of 11 bases. The CDR3 runs to 14 residues. The germline V gene encodes CDR1 LGHDT and CDR2 YNNKEL (reference sequence). The CDR3 nucleotides read TGTGCCAGCAGCCAAGGGGAGGCGAGTTATGGCTACACCTTC. It codes for CASSQGEASYGYTF.

The V gene is TRBV6-6, the J gene TRBJ1-2; a weak D match, TRBD1 (6 bases). The germline gives CDR1 MNHNY, CDR2 SVGAGI (reference sequence). CDR3 length equals 14 residues. With 2 bases removed from V and 8 bases from J, the gap between germline ends came to 15 bases. CDR3 sequence reads: CASSYTEAGVGYTF. CDR3 sequence (DNA): TGTGCCAGCAGTTACACGGAGGCAGGGGTCGGCTACACCTTC.

The V call is TRBV9, the J call TRBJ1-1; D unclear. The CDR3 runs 14 residues. The germline V gene encodes CDR1 SGDLS and CDR2 YYNGEE. Trimming took off 0 bases at V and 1 base at J, with 7 bases between the two ends. CDR3: CASSVGQANTEAFF. CDR3 sequence (DNA): TGTGCCAGCAGCGTAGGTCAGGCGAACACTGAAGCTTTCTTT.

The chain couples TRBV5-4 to TRBJ2-1; TRBD2 matches 9 bases. The CDR3 is 15 residues long. Per the germline V gene, CDR1 is SGHNT and CDR2 is YYREEE (reference sequence). V lost 4 bases and J lost 10; bases outside the gene matches: 12. The DNA for the CDR3 is TGTGCCAGCAGCCTCGGCCGCGGGGGGGCCGGGGAGCAGTTCTTC. Encoded protein: CASSLGRGGAGEQFF.

The V call is TRBV7-9, the J call TRBJ1-2; 7 bases are shared with TRBD1. Trimming at V came to 1 base and at J to 7 bases, leaving 3 bases not matched to a gene. Germline lookup yields CDR1 SEHNR and CDR2 FQNEAQ (reference sequence). CDR3 length: 13 amino acids. The CDR3, as DNA: TGTGCCAGCAGCTTAGAGGGGGCCGGTGGCTACACCTTC. This encodes CASSLEGAGGYTF.

This clone was observed a handful of times. This chain links TRBV5-1 with TRBJ1-6; 7 nucleotides match TRBD1. The CDR3 covers 18 residues. Germline V gene sequence: CDR1 SGHRS, CDR2 YFSETQ. The V gene end was trimmed by 0 bases and the J gene end by 2 bases; junction bases not matched to a gene: 8. CDR3 in DNA: TGCGCCAGCAGCTTGGAACGGCAGGGGGTTGCCTATAATTCACCCCTCCACTTT. Translation: CASSLERQGVAYNSPLHF.

The V call is TRBV29-1, the J call TRBJ2-2; D not certain. This CDR3 contains 11 residues. V was trimmed by 8 bases and J by 1 base, leaving 5 bases between them. Looked up from germline, CDR1 is SQVTM and CDR2 is ANQGSEA. This chain's CDR3 is CSFQNTGELFF. In DNA form, the CDR3 reads TGCAGCTTCCAGAACACCGGGGAGCTGTTTTTT.

The V gene is TRBV2, the J gene TRBJ2-1; a weak D match, TRBD2 (6 bases). CDR3 length: 17 amino acids. Per germline, CDR1 SNHLY and CDR2 FYNNEI. Trimming took off 7 bases at V and 0 bases at J, with 19 bases between the two ends. This CDR3 reads CASTKSRLASSYNEQFF. CDR3 DNA: TGTGCCAGCACCAAAAGCAGGCTAGCGAGCTCCTACAATGAGCAGTTCTTC.

The gene calls are TRBV5-5 and TRBJ1-5, with a possible D match to TRBD1 (6 bases). Trimming stripped 4 bases from V and 10 bases from J, with 18 bases between. The germline gives CDR1 SGHKS, CDR2 YYEKEE (reference sequence). The CDR3 contains 14 residues. CDR3 DNA: TGTGCCAGCAGCCTTGGACAGAACCAAGGCCCCCAGCATTTT. This sequence encodes CASSLGQNQGPQHF.

V usage is TRBV19 and J usage is TRBJ1-4; TRBD1 matches 12 bases. From germline, CDR1 is LNHDA and CDR2 SQIVND (reference sequence). Trimming at V came to 10 bases and at J to 2 bases, leaving 8 bases not matched to a gene. The CDR3 is 16 amino acids. The DNA for the CDR3 is TGTGCCACCGCAGGGACAGGGGGCAACACTAATGAAAAACTGTTTTTT. Amino acids: CATAGTGGNTNEKLFF.

The V and J genes are TRBV5-1 and TRBJ1-2; tentatively, D is TRBD1 (6 bases). In germline, CDR1 is SGHRS, CDR2 YFSETQ. V lost 6 bases and J lost 5, with 20 bases in between. CDR3 length equals 15 residues. CDR3 protein: CASKTGTLEPYGYTF. The CDR3 DNA reads TGCGCCAGCAAAACCGGGACACTAGAACCTTATGGCTACACCTTC.

The chain combines TRBV5-6 with TRBJ2-7; 7 nucleotides align to TRBD1. The V and J ends lost 4 bases and 3 bases, in that order; junction bases with no gene match: 13. The CDR3 runs 16 residues. Germline V gene lookup returns CDR1 SGHDT and CDR2 YYEEEE. In DNA form, the CDR3 reads TGTGCCAGCAGCCCTACGGGACAGTTTGGTTTCTACGAGCAGTACTTC. As protein: CASSPTGQFGFYEQYF.

This chain connects TRBV6-6 to TRBJ1-5; maybe TRBD1 (5 bases). CDR3 length: 13 amino acids. Trimming stripped 4 bases from V and 5 bases from J, with 9 bases between. Per germline, CDR1 MNHNY and CDR2 SVGAGI (reference sequence). CDR3 loop: CASSLQGDQPQHF. The CDR3, as DNA: TGTGCCAGCAGTTTGCAGGGCGATCAGCCCCAGCATTTT.

The genes are TRBV20-1 and TRBJ1-2; D is unresolved. Trimming took off 1 base at V and 9 bases at J, with 9 bases between the two ends. The CDR3 covers 11 residues. Per germline, CDR1 DFQATT and CDR2 SNEGSKA (reference sequence). The CDR3 here is CSARVPGSYTF. Written as DNA, the CDR3 is TGCAGTGCTAGAGTACCAGGAAGCTACACCTTC.

This chain connects TRBV6-4 to TRBJ2-5; no clear D. The V gene's germline CDR1 is MRHNA and CDR2 SNTAGT. The CDR3 consists of 19 residues. Trimming stripped 9 bases from V and 5 bases from J, with 34 bases between. In DNA, the CDR3 is TGTGCCAGGATTCCTGAGTCGTTCGGGTTTAATTTAAGTATGGAGACCCAGTACTTC. The encoded protein is CARIPESFGFNLSMETQYF.

V usage is TRBV18 and J usage is TRBJ1-3; TRBD1 might be the D (5 bases). Germline V gives CDR1 KGHSH, CDR2 LQKENI. The CDR3 runs to 14 residues. With 6 bases removed from V and 0 bases from J, the gap between germline ends came to 9 bases. This CDR3 is CASSRQFSGNTIYF. The CDR3 region has the DNA TGTGCCAGCTCGAGACAGTTCTCTGGAAACACCATATATTTT.

This chain links TRBV4-1 with TRBJ1-2; D not resolved. Trimming stripped 0 bases from V and 7 bases from J, with 18 bases between. The CDR3 covers 16 residues. CDR1 is MGHRA, CDR2 YSYEKL, per germline. The CDR3 protein is CASSQDSLIAVSGYTF. For the CDR3, the DNA is TGCGCCAGCAGCCAAGACAGTTTAATAGCCGTAAGTGGCTACACCTTC.

The chain joins TRBV5-1 to TRBJ2-1, with D perhaps matching TRBD2 (6 bases). CDR1 and CDR2 from the germline V gene are SGHRS and YFSETQ. Trimming took 0 bases from V and 3 from J, leaving 10 bases between them. CDR3 length: 15 amino acids. CDR3 residues: CASSLEIAVYNEQFF. The CDR3 nucleotides read TGCGCCAGCAGCTTGGAAATAGCGGTCTACAATGAGCAGTTCTTC.

The rearrangement uses TRBV4-1 and TRBJ2-1; 13 bases are shared with TRBD2. In germline, CDR1 is MGHRA, CDR2 YSYEKL. With V trimmed by 2 bases and J by 6 bases, 4 bases remained unmatched. The CDR3 covers 16 residues. CDR3 sequence (DNA): TGCGCCAGCAGCCAATGGACTAGCGGGGGTCTCAATGAGCAGTTCTTC. Encoded protein: CASSQWTSGGLNEQFF.

This rearrangement joins TRBV5-1 to TRBJ1-4; maybe TRBD1 (6 bases). The V end was cut by 5 bases, the J end by 5 bases, with 10 bases between. The CDR3 is 13 amino acids. Germline loops: CDR1 SGHRS, CDR2 YFSETQ. CDR3 sequence: CASRDSLNEKLFF. The CDR3 DNA reads TGCGCCAGCAGGGACAGTTTAAATGAAAAACTGTTTTTT.

On this clone itself: An end of the junction does not agree with germline; a read error may underlie this. The V gene is TRBV18, the J gene TRBJ2-3; TRBD1 aligns across 12 bases. CDR3 length equals 16 residues. Germline V gene sequence: CDR1 KGHSH, CDR2 LQKENI. As DNA, the CDR3 is TGTGCCAGCTCCCGCACCGGGACAGGGGGCACGGATACGCAGTATTTT. Protein: CASSRTGTGGTDTQYF. The variable domain in full, with the rest retrieved from reference TRBV18 and TRBJ2-3, is NAGVMQNPRHLVRRRGQEARLRCSPMKGHSHVYWYRQLPEEGLKFMVYLQKENIIDESGMPKERFSAEFPKEGPSILRIQQVVRGDSAAYFCASSRTGTGGTDTQYFGPGTRLTVL.